This TCR beta chain was documented in a study of blood T cell repertoires in COVID-19. Per germline, CDR1 SGHVS and CDR2 FQNEAQ. With 1 base removed from V and 0 bases from J, the gap between germline ends came to 7 bases. This CDR3 spans 14 amino acids. Sequencing used immunoSEQ multiplex PCR; TCRdb keeps in-frame clones, though not all of them. The table records 140,000 to 150,000 clones, over 80% of them present only once. The cohort comprised adults aged about 18 to 100 years residing in about 25 US areas. This sequence was found in a woman between 35 and 50 years old who had recovered from COVID-19. What was sequenced was PBMCs or T cells enriched from blood (not recorded which). V usage is TRBV7-8 and J usage is TRBJ2-7; no reliable D call. CDR3 sequence: CASSLDANSYEQYF. As DNA, the CDR3 is TGTGCCAGCAGCTTAGACGCGAACTCCTACGAGCAGTACTTC.